This record looks at one T cell receptor beta chain sequence and its context. This sample was included in a study of OX40 agonist ivuxolimab in advanced cancers. Profiling relied on immunoSEQ multiplex PCR, and the TCRdb table lists in-frame clones only, not all of them. The sample yields about 100,000 clones, about 89% seen once. Autoimmune disease history or systemic immunosuppression meant exclusion. The study sampled blood at baseline, cycle 4 day 1, and cycle 7 day 1. This clonotype was sampled from an adult with an advanced solid tumor such as melanoma, head and neck, liver or kidney cancer. The starting material was CD4+ or CD8+ T cells sorted from blood, obtained in a trial of the OX40 agonist ivuxolimab.

In DNA, the CDR3 is TGTGCCAGCACCGCTGGGTACGAGCAGTACTTC. Its protein product is CASTAGYEQYF. The chain employs TRBV6-1 and TRBJ2-7; D unresolved. The CDR3 runs 11 residues. Germline CDR1 and CDR2: MNHNS and SASEGT. Trimming removed 7 bases from V and 4 bases from J, with 8 bases in between.